The following is a T cell receptor (beta chain) sequence with its context. Its cognate antigen is unknown. Trimming at V came to 5 bases and at J to 0 bases, leaving 9 bases not matched to a gene. This CDR3 is built from 18 residues. The germline V gene has CDR1 SGHRS and CDR2 YFSETQ. The data stem from a study of T cell repertoires in ileal Crohn's disease. Across the study: Every patient was operated on for stricturing (roughly 61%) or penetrating (approximately 40%) complications. General study points: Sorted CD8 T cells held more high-frequency clones than CD4.

Assay: immunoSEQ multiplex PCR; the TCRdb copy retains only in-frame clones and omits some. The data show about 10,000 clones, with around three quarters seen just once and about 4.7% held by the top ten. Sequencing used ileal tissue. The chain has TRBV5-1 and TRBJ2-6, with 9 bases identical to TRBD1. The TCR originated in an adult with Crohn's disease. As DNA, the CDR3 is TGCGCCAGCAGAGGGACAGGGACTGGGGGCTCTGGGGCCAACGTCCTGACTTTC. It yields the protein CASRGTGTGGSGANVLTF. Using reference TRBV5-1 and TRBJ2-6 for the parts outside the CDR3, the full variable domain is KAGVTQTPRYLIKTRGQQVTLSCSPISGHRSVSWYQQTPGQGLQFLFEYFSETQRNKGNFPGRFSGRQFSNSRSEMNVSTLELGDSALYLCASRGTGTGGSGANVLTFGAGSRLTVL.